These 21 T cell receptor beta chains share one sample of origin, sequenced in a study of chemoradiotherapy in HPV16-positive cancers. Sequenced by immunoSEQ multiplex PCR; TCRdb stores in-frame clones only, minus some. The sample lists roughly 25,000 clones; approximately 84% were seen once. The source material was blood, sampled from a patient who underwent chemoradiotherapy. The source is a human donor with HPV-associated anogenital cancer.

This sequence joins TRBV4-3 and TRBJ2-6; either TRBD1 or TRBD2 may fit D (5 bases each). Germline assignment: CDR1 LGHNA and CDR2 YSLEER. This CDR3 is 18 amino acids long. Between the trimmed V and J ends, which lost 4 bases and 0 bases, there was a span of 16 bases. The CDR3 nucleotides are TGCGCCAGCAGCCGACAAGGGACCGCGAACTCTGGGGCCAACGTCCTGACTTTC. Translation: CASSRQGTANSGANVLTF.

The chain couples TRBV5-1 to TRBJ2-1; D gene uncertain. CDR1 is SGHRS and CDR2 is YFSETQ in the germline V gene. The ends were cut back, 4 bases at V and 15 bases at J, with 14 bases in the middle. The CDR3 extends over 11 amino acids. CDR3 in DNA: TGCGCCAGCAGCAGAGACCGACAAACGTTCTTC. Translation gives CASSRDRQTFF.

The chain has TRBV19 and TRBJ1-5, with D unclear. Trimming took 1 base from V and 4 from J, leaving 8 bases between them. The germline V gene has CDR1 LNHDA and CDR2 SQIVND (reference sequence). This CDR3 is 14 amino acids long. CDR3 sequence: CASSIVLGNQPQHF. DNA of the CDR3: TGTGCCAGTAGTATAGTTTTAGGGAATCAGCCCCAGCATTTT.

The table lists this clone with a few counts. V and J are TRBV5-4 and TRBJ1-2; perhaps TRBD1 as D (6 bases). CDR1 SGHNT and CDR2 YYREEE come from the germline V gene (reference sequence). This CDR3 spans 15 amino acids. Trimming cost V 0 bases and J 4 bases, with 13 bases left between them. The chain's CDR3 is CASSLGGGSLYGYTF. DNA of the CDR3: TGTGCCAGCAGCTTGGGCGGGGGCTCCCTCTATGGCTACACCTTC.

This clone was observed a single time. This chain joins TRBV5-4 and TRBJ1-2, with a possible D match to TRBD1 (6 bases). This CDR3 contains 13 residues. Trimming removed 3 bases at V and 8 bases at J, with 14 bases between. CDR1 is SGHNT and CDR2 is YYREEE in the germline V gene (reference sequence). The CDR3: CASSSDRPGGYTF. In nucleotides, the CDR3 is TGTGCCAGCAGCTCCGACAGGCCAGGCGGCTACACCTTC. The full variable domain, completed using reference TRBV5-4 and TRBJ1-2, is ETGVTQSPTHLIKTRGQQVTLRCSSQSGHNTVSWYQQALGQGPQFIFQYYREEENGRGNFPPRFSGLQFPNYSSELNVNALELDDSALYLCASSSDRPGGYTFGSGTRLTVV.

The V call is TRBV6-1, the J call TRBJ1-2, with 8 bases matching TRBD1. Germline values: CDR1 MNHNS, CDR2 SASEGT. The CDR3 covers 17 residues. After removal of 2 bases from V and 0 bases from J, the junction contained 8 bases not matched to a gene. The DNA for the CDR3 is TGTGCCAGCAGTGAATCCCGATGGGGACAGGCTAACTATGGCTACACCTTC. Residues: CASSESRWGQANYGYTF.

The chain recombines TRBV5-1 with TRBJ2-7; 9 bases align to TRBD1. After removal of 3 bases from V and 0 bases from J, the junction contained 10 bases not matched to a gene. There are 17 residues in the CDR3. The V gene's germline CDR1 is SGHRS and CDR2 YFSETQ. The DNA of the CDR3 is TGCGCCAGCAGCTCCCGGGACAGGGCCGCTTTCTCCTACGAGCAGTACTTC. Translating gives CASSSRDRAAFSYEQYF.

The genes are TRBV30 and TRBJ2-1; TRBD2 matches 11 bases. The CDR3 extends over 14 amino acids. The V segment lost 6 bases and the J segment 4 bases; nucleotides outside the gene matches: 5. Germline loops: CDR1 GTSNPN, CDR2 SVGIG (reference sequence). The CDR3 loop reads CACRLAGPYNEQFF. The CDR3 region has the DNA TGTGCCTGTAGACTAGCGGGGCCGTACAATGAGCAGTTCTTC.

The gene calls are TRBV7-9 and TRBJ2-3; D is ambiguous. The V end lost 4 bases, the J end lost 4 bases, and 9 bases lay between the germline ends. Germline-derived CDR1 and CDR2 are SEHNR and FQNEAQ (reference sequence). The CDR3 runs to 13 residues. The CDR3 here is CASSSKGPDTQYF. As DNA, the CDR3 is TGTGCCAGCAGCTCTAAGGGCCCAGATACGCAGTATTTT.

V is TRBV6-5 and J is TRBJ2-5; tentative D call: TRBD1 (6 bases). Per germline, CDR1 MNHEY and CDR2 SVGAGI. The length of the CDR3 is 14 residues. V gave up 4 bases and J gave up 1 base, with 10 bases separating them. CDR3 region: CASSSPTGQETQYF. The CDR3 DNA follows: TGTGCCAGCAGTTCGCCGACAGGCCAAGAGACCCAGTACTTC.

CDR3 coding DNA: TGTGCCAGTTGGACTAGCGGGACAGCGCAGTATTTT. This gives the protein CASWTSGTAQYF. The chain recombines TRBV6-1 with TRBJ2-3; 12 bases agree with TRBD2. The V gene end was trimmed by 9 bases and the J gene end by 10 bases; junction bases not matched to a gene: 5. The CDR3 loop spans 12 amino acids. Germline CDR1 MNHNS, CDR2 SASEGT.

The chain combines TRBV2 with TRBJ2-2; D call uncertain. This CDR3 has 15 residues. CDR1 SNHLY and CDR2 FYNNEI come from the germline V gene. V lost 2 bases and J lost 5, with 12 bases in between. This chain's CDR3 is CASSEQQFGTGELFF. The CDR3 nucleotides read TGTGCCAGCAGTGAACAACAATTTGGGACCGGGGAGCTGTTTTTT.

V usage is TRBV15 and J usage is TRBJ2-5, with 10 bases that match TRBD1. Germline V lookup: CDR1 LNHNV, CDR2 YYDKDF (reference sequence). The CDR3 length is 17 residues. V shed 0 bases, J shed 2 bases, and the junction held 6 bases outside the gene matches. The CDR3 reads CATSRDRRTGGQETQYF. CDR3 sequence (DNA): TGTGCCACCAGCAGAGATCGCAGGACAGGGGGTCAAGAGACCCAGTACTTC. Full variable domain (outside the CDR3, taken from reference TRBV15 and TRBJ2-5): DAMVIQNPRYQVTQFGKPVTLSCSQTLNHNVMYWYQQKSSQAPKLLFHYYDKDFNNEADTPDNFQSRRPNTSFCFLDIRSPGLGDTAMYLCATSRDRRTGGQETQYFGPGTRLLVL.

The CDR3, as DNA: TGTGCCAGCAGTTTTCGGGAGAACACTGAAGCTTTCTTT. This sequence encodes CASSFRENTEAFF. This rearrangement joins TRBV6-6 to TRBJ1-1; D is unresolved. The CDR3 sequence is 13 residues long. Germline V lookup: CDR1 MNHNY, CDR2 SVGAGI (reference sequence). V was trimmed by 4 bases and J by 1 base, leaving 7 bases between them.

This sequence joins TRBV30 and TRBJ1-5; D unresolved. CDR1 GTSNPN and CDR2 SVGIG come from the germline V gene (reference sequence). Trimming took 0 bases from V and 0 from J, leaving 9 bases between them. The CDR3 has 15 amino acids. In DNA, the CDR3 is TGTGCCTGGAGTGTAGGCGGGCATAGCAATCAGCCCCAGCATTTT. Residues: CAWSVGGHSNQPQHF.

V and J are TRBV30 and TRBJ1-1; D remains unclear. The length of the CDR3 is 13 residues. Trimming took off 1 base at V and 1 base at J, with 7 bases between the two ends. Germline CDR1 reads GTSNPN; CDR2 reads SVGIG (reference sequence). The CDR3 spells CAWSGGANTEAFF. The CDR3 coding sequence is TGTGCCTGGAGTGGAGGAGCGAACACTGAAGCTTTCTTT.

The sample holds one count of this clone. The genes are TRBV2 and TRBJ2-3; D call uncertain. Germline CDR1 and CDR2: SNHLY and FYNNEI. CDR3 length equals 15 residues. V lost 5 bases and J lost 0, with 12 bases in between. The CDR3 nucleotides are TGTGCCAGCAGTCCTACGACTTATAGCACAGATACGCAGTATTTT. It yields the protein CASSPTTYSTDTQYF.

V is TRBV29-1 and J is TRBJ2-7; 8 bases map to TRBD1. Germline loops: CDR1 SQVTM, CDR2 ANQGSEA. The CDR3 totals 13 residues. Unmatched junction bases numbered 8, after V lost 8 bases and J lost 2 bases. The CDR3 protein is CSFTGGRPYEQYF. The CDR3 coding sequence is TGCAGCTTTACAGGGGGTCGTCCCTACGAGCAGTACTTC.

This clone has just one count. The chain combines TRBV12-5 with TRBJ1-1, with D perhaps TRBD1 (6 bases). V was cut by 5 bases and J by 0 bases, with 10 bases left in between. The CDR3 runs 14 residues. Germline values: CDR1 LGHNT, CDR2 FRNRAP. The chain's CDR3 is CASGPDSLNTEAFF. CDR3 DNA sequence: TGTGCTAGTGGTCCGGACAGTCTGAACACTGAAGCTTTCTTT.

This chain links TRBV5-1 with TRBJ2-7, with 11 nucleotides matching TRBD2. V trimming: 0 bases; J trimming: 7 bases; junction bases outside the gene matches: 12. Germline V gene lookup returns CDR1 SGHRS and CDR2 YFSETQ. The CDR3 is made up of 17 amino acids. The CDR3 nucleotides read TGCGCCAGCAGCTTGGAGGTACTAGCGGGAGAGCCCTTGGAGCAGTACTTC. Amino acid sequence: CASSLEVLAGEPLEQYF.

The chain employs TRBV7-9 and TRBJ1-1; D is unresolved. Trimming removed 5 bases at V and 1 base at J, with 14 bases between. This CDR3 contains 15 residues. Germline V gives CDR1 SEHNR, CDR2 FQNEAQ (reference sequence). The CDR3 DNA reads TGTGCCAGCAGCACAAGGGATCCGGGGAACACTGAAGCTTTCTTT. Its translation is CASSTRDPGNTEAFF.